This entry lists 5 T cell receptor beta chains sequenced from one sample in a study of shared clonotypes between healthy human individuals (dated by TCRdb to the early 2020s). The protocol used for the library was the immunoSEQ multiplex PCR assay. Not all clones reach the TCRdb copy of this immuneACCESS table, which keeps in-frame sequences only. Checked studies attribute under half of the gap to unresolved V genes and leave the rest unexplained. A total of millions of clones appear in this sample, around nine tenths of them only once. The ten most abundant clones make up 0.11% to 0.15% of the sample. Sequencing was carried out using naive CD4+ T cells sorted from blood. The cell subset or site label, read with the paper, signifies: CD45RA+ positively selected. These receptor sequences come from a man between 18 and 29 years old in good health.

The CDR3 nucleotides read TGTGCCAGCAGAAGAGCGGGGGGGCCGGGGACCCAGTACTTC. This codes for CASRRAGGPGTQYF. The V and J genes are TRBV16 and TRBJ2-5; 10 nucleotides agree with TRBD2. CDR1 KGHSY and CDR2 FQNENV come from the germline V gene. CDR3 length: 14 amino acids. Trimming cost V 6 bases and J 7 bases; bases outside gene matches: 8. Full variable domain (missing parts from reference TRBV16 and TRBJ2-5): GEEVAQTPKHLVRGEGQKAKLYCAPIKGHSYVFWYQQVLKNEFKFLISFQNENVFDETGMPKERFSAKCLPNSPCSLEIQATKLEDSAVYFCASRRAGGPGTQYFGPGTRLLVL.

This clone was recorded once. The chain has TRBV27 and TRBJ1-5; the D is unclear. The germline CDR1 and CDR2 sequences are MNHEY and SMNVEV (reference sequence). CDR3 size: 15 residues. V was trimmed by 7 bases and J by 5 bases, leaving 18 bases between them. The CDR3 coding sequence is TGTGCCAGCAAGGTTTCCCCGGGGATTGATCAGCCCCAGCATTTT. This sequence encodes CASKVSPGIDQPQHF.

The sample holds a few counts of this clone. The V and J genes are TRBV2 and TRBJ1-1, with a possible D match to TRBD1 (6 bases). CDR1 is SNHLY and CDR2 is FYNNEI in the germline V gene. The CDR3 extends over 13 amino acids. V was pared by 6 bases and J by 2 bases, with 10 bases between. The CDR3 loop is CASRSQGNTEAFF. For the CDR3, the DNA is TGTGCCAGCAGATCACAGGGTAACACTGAAGCTTTCTTT.

The chain couples TRBV5-1 to TRBJ2-7, with D tentatively TRBD2 (5 bases). The CDR3 sequence is 12 residues long. Trimming removed 4 bases from V and 6 bases from J, with 11 bases in between. Germline V lookup: CDR1 SGHRS, CDR2 YFSETQ. The CDR3 bases are TGCGCCAGCAGCCCAGGACTTGGCGAGCAGTACTTC. Amino acids: CASSPGLGEQYF.

This sequence joins TRBV6-6 and TRBJ2-3; D may match TRBD1 or TRBD2 (5 bases each). Trimming pared 7 bases from V and 2 bases from J, leaving 13 bases between. This CDR3 has 14 residues. Looked up from germline, CDR1 is MNHNY and CDR2 is SVGAGI (reference sequence). The CDR3 nucleotides read TGTGCCAGCACCTCGGGACGCTACACAGATACGCAGTATTTT. Translated: CASTSGRYTDTQYF.